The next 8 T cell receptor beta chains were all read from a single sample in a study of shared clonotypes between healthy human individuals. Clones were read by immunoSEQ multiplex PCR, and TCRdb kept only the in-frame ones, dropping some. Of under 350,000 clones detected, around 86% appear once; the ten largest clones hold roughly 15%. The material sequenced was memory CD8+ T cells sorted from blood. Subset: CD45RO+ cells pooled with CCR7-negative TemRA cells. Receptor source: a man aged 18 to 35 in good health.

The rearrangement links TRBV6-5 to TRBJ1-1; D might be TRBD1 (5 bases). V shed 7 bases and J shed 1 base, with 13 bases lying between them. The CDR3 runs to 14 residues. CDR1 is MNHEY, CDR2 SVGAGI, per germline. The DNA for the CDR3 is TGTGCCAGCACCCCCCCTGGGGGGAACACTGAAGCTTTCTTT. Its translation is CASTPPGGNTEAFF.

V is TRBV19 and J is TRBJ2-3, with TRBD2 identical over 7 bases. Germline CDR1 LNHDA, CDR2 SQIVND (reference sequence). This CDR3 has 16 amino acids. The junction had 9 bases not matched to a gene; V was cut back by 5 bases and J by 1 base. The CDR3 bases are TGTGCCAGTAGTGCTCGAGGCGGGAGAGGCACAGATACGCAGTATTTT. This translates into CASSARGGRGTDTQYF.

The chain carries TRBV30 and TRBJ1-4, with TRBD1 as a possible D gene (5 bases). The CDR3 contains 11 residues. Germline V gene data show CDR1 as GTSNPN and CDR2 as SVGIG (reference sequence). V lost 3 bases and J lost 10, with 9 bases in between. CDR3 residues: CAWSPGGKLFF. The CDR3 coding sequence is TGTGCCTGGAGCCCGGGGGGAAAACTGTTTTTT. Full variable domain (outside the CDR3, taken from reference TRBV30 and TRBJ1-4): SQTIHQWPATLVQPVGSPLSLECTVEGTSNPNLYWYRQAAGRGLQLLFYSVGIGQISSEVPQNLSASRPQDRQFILSSKKLLLSDSGFYLCAWSPGGKLFFGSGTQLSVL.

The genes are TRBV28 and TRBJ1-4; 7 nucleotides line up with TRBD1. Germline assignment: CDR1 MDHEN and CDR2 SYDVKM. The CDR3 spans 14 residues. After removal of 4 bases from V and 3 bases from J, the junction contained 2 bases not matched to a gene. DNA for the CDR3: TGTGCCAGCAGTTCGACAGGGCCTAATGAAAAACTGTTTTTT. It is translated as CASSSTGPNEKLFF.

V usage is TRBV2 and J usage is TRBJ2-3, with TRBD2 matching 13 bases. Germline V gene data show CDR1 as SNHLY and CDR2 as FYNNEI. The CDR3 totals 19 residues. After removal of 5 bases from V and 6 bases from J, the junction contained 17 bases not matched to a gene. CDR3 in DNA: TGTGCCAGCAGTATAAGCCCTCCACTAGCGGGAGGGCCAGACGATACGCAGTATTTT. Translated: CASSISPPLAGGPDDTQYF.

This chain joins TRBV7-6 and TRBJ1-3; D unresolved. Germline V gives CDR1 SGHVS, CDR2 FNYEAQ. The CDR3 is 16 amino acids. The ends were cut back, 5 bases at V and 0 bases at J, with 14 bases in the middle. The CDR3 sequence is CASSPLSADSGNTIYF. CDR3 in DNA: TGTGCCAGCAGCCCGCTGAGTGCTGACTCTGGAAACACCATATATTTT.

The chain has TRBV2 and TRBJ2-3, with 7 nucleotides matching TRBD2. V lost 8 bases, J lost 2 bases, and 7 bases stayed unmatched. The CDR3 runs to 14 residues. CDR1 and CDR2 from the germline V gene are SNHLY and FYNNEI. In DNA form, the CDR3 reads TGTGCCAGCCACGCTAGCGGTTACACAGATACGCAGTATTTT. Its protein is CASHASGYTDTQYF.

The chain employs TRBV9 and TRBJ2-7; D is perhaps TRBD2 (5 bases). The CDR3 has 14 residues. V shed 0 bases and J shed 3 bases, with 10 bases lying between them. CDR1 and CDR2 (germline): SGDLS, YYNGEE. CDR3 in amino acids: CASSVGRSGYEQYF. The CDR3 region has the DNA TGTGCCAGCAGCGTAGGGAGGAGTGGCTACGAGCAGTACTTC.